These 9 T cell receptor beta chains were all obtained from the same sample, sequenced in a study of T cells in Graves' hyperthyroidism and ophthalmopathy. RNA transcripts gave rise to amplified TCR beta CDR3 regions. First-round RT-PCR of the TCR CDR3 relied on the HTBI primer set. TCRdb used MiXCR to reprocess the multiplex PCR reads, holding one entry per CDR3 protein. The sample yields roughly 710,000 distinct CDR3 sequences, roughly a third seen once. The specimen sequenced was blood. These receptors all come from a woman between 40 and 50 years old with Graves' hyperthyroidism.

The V call is TRBV7-9, the J call TRBJ2-2; 11 bases agree with TRBD2. Germline CDR1 SEHNR, CDR2 FQNEAQ (reference sequence). The CDR3 loop spans 15 amino acids. J was trimmed by 4 bases and V by 4 bases; bases with no gene match: 2. The CDR3 loop is CASSSLAGVTGELFF. CDR3 sequence (DNA): TGTGCCAGCAGCTCACTAGCGGGAGTCACCGGGGAGCTGTTTTTT.

The chain has TRBV4-3 and TRBJ2-5, with D maybe TRBD2 (5 bases). Per the germline V gene, CDR1 is LGHNA and CDR2 is YSLEER. The length of the CDR3 is 14 residues. V dropped 2 bases and J dropped 1 base, with 8 bases sitting between them. The CDR3 loop is CASSQSGFQETQYF. The CDR3 DNA follows: TGCGCCAGCAGCCAATCGGGATTCCAAGAGACCCAGTACTTC.

With regard to this clonotype: A read error may account for a junction end that differs from germline. V and J are TRBV24-1 and TRBJ1-5, with D unclear. CDR3 length equals 14 residues. Germline CDR1 is KGHDR and CDR2 is SFDVKD. In DNA, the CDR3 is TGTGCCAGCAGTTTTTTGGGTTCCAATCAGCCCCAGCATTTT. This gives the protein CASSFLGSNQPQHF.

J is TRBJ1-2 and V is TRBV12-3 or TRBV12-4; possible D gene TRBD1, 6 bases. Trimming removed 6 bases from V and 6 bases from J, with 14 bases in between. CDR3 length: 13 amino acids. The CDR3 bases are TGTGCCAGCAGCCAAGATAACAGGGATGGCTACACCTTC. Its protein is CASSQDNRDGYTF.

This clonotype was observed a few times. The chain has TRBV12-3 or TRBV12-4 and TRBJ1-2; 9 nucleotides match TRBD1. V shed 6 bases and J 1 base; nucleotides not matched to a gene: 3. CDR3 size: 14 residues. DNA of the CDR3: TGTGCCAGCAGACCGGGACAGGGTAACTATGGCTACACCTTC. As protein: CASRPGQGNYGYTF.

This clonotype was picked up many times. The rearrangement uses TRBV7-2 and TRBJ1-1; TRBD1 is a possible D gene (6 bases). Trimming shortened V by 7 bases and J by 5 bases, and 14 bases separated the two germline ends. Germline V CDR1 and CDR2: SGHTA, FQGNSA. The length of the CDR3 is 13 residues. The CDR3 DNA reads TGTGCCAGCATCCGGGACACATCGACTGAAGCTTTCTTT. This encodes CASIRDTSTEAFF.

There are many counts of this clonotype. The chain has TRBV10-3 and TRBJ1-5; TRBD1 might be the D (6 bases). CDR3 length equals 12 residues. Per the germline V gene, CDR1 is ENHRY and CDR2 is SYGVKD. V lost 0 bases and J 11 bases, leaving 8 bases between the germline ends. This CDR3 is CAISESKGAQHF. The CDR3 DNA follows: TGTGCCATCAGTGAGTCGAAGGGGGCCCAGCATTTT.

The chain carries TRBV7-2 and TRBJ2-2; 8 bases are a match to TRBD1. V was pared by 5 bases and J by 4 bases, with 6 bases of the junction left unmatched. The CDR3 spans 15 residues. From germline, CDR1 is SGHTA and CDR2 FQGNSA. Written as DNA, the CDR3 is TGTGCCAGCAGCCCTAGGACAGGGATCACCGGGGAGCTGTTTTTT. Translated: CASSPRTGITGELFF. Variable domain in full (rest from reference TRBV7-2 and TRBJ2-2): GAGVSQSPSNKVTEKGKDVELRCDPISGHTALYWYRQSLGQGLEFLIYFQGNSAPDKSGLPSDRFSAERTGGSVSTLTIQRTQQEDSAVYLCASSPRTGITGELFFGEGSRLTVL.

This chain joins TRBV29-1 and TRBJ1-2, with D perhaps TRBD1 (5 bases). Trimming stripped 3 bases from V and 8 bases from J, with 13 bases between. This CDR3 has 12 amino acids. CDR1 is SQVTM, CDR2 ANQGSEA, per germline. The CDR3 spells CSVDAGLGGYTF. CDR3 sequence (DNA): TGCAGCGTTGATGCAGGGTTGGGAGGCTACACCTTC.